A selection of T cell receptor beta chains follows, all from one sample in a study of regulatory T cells in long-lasting Graves disease. TCRdb called the multiplex PCR reads again in MiXCR, with one record for every CDR3 protein. The sample lists a few hundred thousand distinct CDR3 sequences; roughly 13% were seen once. These data are also associated with another study on T cells in Graves' hyperthyroidism and ophthalmopathy.

Material: peripheral blood mononuclear cells (PBMCs), obtained at new diagnosis, from a patient treated with antithyroid drugs. These receptors all come from a man aged 25-45 years with Graves disease. Each CDR3 is given with its conserved first and last residue. Each record gives: J gene, V gene, CDR3 protein.

TRBJ2-3,TRBV29-1,CSGYVDREDTQYF
TRBJ2-3,TRBV7-8,CASSFRDRGLDTQYF
TRBJ1-2,TRBV12-3/TRBV12-4,CASNPTPSSSGYTF
TRBJ2-5,TRBV28,CASSSPWSGVQETQYF
TRBJ2-2,TRBV7-2,CASTLVIAGELFF
TRBJ1-6,TRBV19,CASRRTLSYNSPLHF
TRBJ2-1,TRBV30,CAWSVPGNEQFF
TRBJ1-1,TRBV6-5,CASSYATGWNTEAFF
TRBJ2-5,TRBV7-9,CASSFALQETQYF
TRBJ2-2,TRBV10-3,CAIPGTSETGELFF
TRBJ2-1,TRBV9,CASSLPGTSGRNEQFF
TRBJ2-7,TRBV11-2,CASSSYRGAEYEQYF
TRBJ2-3,TRBV9,CASRGGSGSTDTQYF
TRBJ1-2,TRBV7-9,CASSLEGAFFYGYTF
TRBJ1-4,TRBV12-3/TRBV12-4,CASKVQGARGEKLFF
TRBJ2-7,TRBV9,CASSAGLTPYEQYF
TRBJ1-2,TRBV18,CASSPPTTGPNYGYTF
TRBJ1-5,TRBV28,CASTRPGYPYQPQHF
TRBJ1-1,TRBV3-1,CASSVHRDRTEAFF
TRBJ2-7,TRBV5-4,CASSFLAGGGYEQYF
TRBJ1-1,TRBV4-1,CASSQDQRAFF
TRBJ2-1,TRBV28,CASRVAGGTYNEQFF
TRBJ2-5,TRBV6-1,CASSGGEGETQYF
TRBJ2-3,TRBV9,CASRGHLTDTQYF
TRBJ1-1,TRBV29-1,CRVIRGAEAFF
TRBJ2-1,TRBV27,CASSLSGGPAGVFEQFF
TRBJ2-7,TRBV7-9,CASSLVGVRPYEQYF
TRBJ1-2,TRBV6-5,CASSYRQGVGYTF
TRBJ2-7,TRBV27,CASSPLSGGYSEQYF
TRBJ2-7,TRBV12-3/TRBV12-4,CASSSPHYEQYF
TRBJ1-1,TRBV20-1,CSAPGGGPTEAFF
TRBJ2-7,TRBV6-1,CASSGQGIDYEQYF
TRBJ2-7,TRBV7-9,CASGSTIYEQYF
TRBJ2-4,TRBV9,CASSEYLDPAKNIQYF
TRBJ2-2,TRBV3-1,CASKAAGPPGELFF
TRBJ2-3,TRBV7-3,CASSPSGSSDTQYF
TRBJ2-7,TRBV18,CASSPGQGGRAYEQYF